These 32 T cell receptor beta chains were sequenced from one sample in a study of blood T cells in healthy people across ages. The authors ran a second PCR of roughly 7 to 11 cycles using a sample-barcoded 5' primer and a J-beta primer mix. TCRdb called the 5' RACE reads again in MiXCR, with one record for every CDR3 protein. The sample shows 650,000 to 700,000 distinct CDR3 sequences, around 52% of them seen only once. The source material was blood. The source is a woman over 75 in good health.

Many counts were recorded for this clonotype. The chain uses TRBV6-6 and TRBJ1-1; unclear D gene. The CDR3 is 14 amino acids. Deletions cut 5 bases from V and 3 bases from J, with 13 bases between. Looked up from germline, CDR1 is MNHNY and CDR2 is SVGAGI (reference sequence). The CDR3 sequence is CASSTVSRDTEAFF. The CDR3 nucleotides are TGTGCCAGCAGTACGGTCTCCAGAGACACTGAAGCTTTCTTT.

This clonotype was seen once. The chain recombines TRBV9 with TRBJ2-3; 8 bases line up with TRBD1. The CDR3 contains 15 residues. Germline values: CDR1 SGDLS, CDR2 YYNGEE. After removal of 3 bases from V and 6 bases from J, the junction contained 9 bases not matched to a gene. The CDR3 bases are TGTGCCAGCAGCGCGATACAGGGGGATTTGGATACGCAGTATTTT. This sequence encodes CASSAIQGDLDTQYF.

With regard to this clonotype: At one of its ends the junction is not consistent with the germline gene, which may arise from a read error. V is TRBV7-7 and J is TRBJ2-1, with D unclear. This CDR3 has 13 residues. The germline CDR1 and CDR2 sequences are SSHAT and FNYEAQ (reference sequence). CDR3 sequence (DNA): TGTGCCGGCAGCCCCGAGCGCCACGATGAGCAGTTCTTC. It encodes CAGSPERHDEQFF.

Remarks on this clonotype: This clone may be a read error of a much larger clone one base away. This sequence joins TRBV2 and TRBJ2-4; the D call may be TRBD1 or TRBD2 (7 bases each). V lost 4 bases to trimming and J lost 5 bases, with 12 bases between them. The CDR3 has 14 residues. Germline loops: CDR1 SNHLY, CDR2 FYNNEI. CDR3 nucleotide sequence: TGTGCCAGCAGTGGGGGGAGGGGGCAAAACATTCAGTACTTC. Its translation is CASSGGRGQNIQYF.

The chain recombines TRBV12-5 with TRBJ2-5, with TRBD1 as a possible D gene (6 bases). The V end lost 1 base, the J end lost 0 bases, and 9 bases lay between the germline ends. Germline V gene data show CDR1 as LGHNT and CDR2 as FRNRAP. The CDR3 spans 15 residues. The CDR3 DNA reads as TGTGCTAGTGGTTTGGGTGGGACACACCAAGAGACCCAGTACTTC. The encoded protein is CASGLGGTHQETQYF.

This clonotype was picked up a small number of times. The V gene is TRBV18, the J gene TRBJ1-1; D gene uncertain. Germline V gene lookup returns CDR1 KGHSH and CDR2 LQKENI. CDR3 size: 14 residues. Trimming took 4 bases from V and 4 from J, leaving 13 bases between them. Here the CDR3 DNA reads TGTGCCAGCTCACAGGGAGGGATTGTCACTGAAGCTTTCTTT. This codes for CASSQGGIVTEAFF.

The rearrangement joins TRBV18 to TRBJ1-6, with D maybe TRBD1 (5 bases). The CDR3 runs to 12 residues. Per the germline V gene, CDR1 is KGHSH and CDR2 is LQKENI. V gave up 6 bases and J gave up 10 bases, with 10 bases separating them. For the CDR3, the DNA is TGTGCCAGCTCGGCAGGGAGATCACCCCTCCACTTT. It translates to CASSAGRSPLHF.

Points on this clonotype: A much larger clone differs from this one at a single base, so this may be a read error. In DNA, the CDR3 is TGTGCCAGCAGGAAGACAGGGAACACTGAAGCTTTCTTT. This translates into CASRKTGNTEAFF. V and J are TRBV6-5 and TRBJ1-1, with D perhaps TRBD1 (6 bases). The CDR3 has 13 residues. Trimming removed 6 bases from V and 1 base from J, with 9 bases in between. Per the germline V gene, CDR1 is MNHEY and CDR2 is SVGAGI.

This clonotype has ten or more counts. For the CDR3, the DNA is TGTGCCAGCAGTTCCTCGGGACAGGGGGCTAAAGGCTACACCTTC. It is translated as CASSSSGQGAKGYTF. V usage is TRBV28 and J usage is TRBJ1-2, with 12 bases identical to TRBD1. The V gene's germline CDR1 is MDHEN and CDR2 SYDVKM. The CDR3 is made up of 15 amino acids. V shed 4 bases and J 8 bases; nucleotides not matched to a gene: 8.

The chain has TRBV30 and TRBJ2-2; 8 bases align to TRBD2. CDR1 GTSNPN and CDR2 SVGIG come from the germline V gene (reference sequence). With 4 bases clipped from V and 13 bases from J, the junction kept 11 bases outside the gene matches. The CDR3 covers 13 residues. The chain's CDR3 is CAWKFSGRGGLFF. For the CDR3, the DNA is TGTGCCTGGAAATTCAGCGGGAGAGGTGGGCTGTTTTTT.

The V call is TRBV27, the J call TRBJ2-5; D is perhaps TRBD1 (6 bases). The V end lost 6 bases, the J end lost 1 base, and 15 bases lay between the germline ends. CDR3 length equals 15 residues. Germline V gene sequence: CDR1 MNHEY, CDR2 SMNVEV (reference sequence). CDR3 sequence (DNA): TGTGCCAGCAGCTCAGGGGTAGTCGGCCAAGAGACCCAGTACTTC. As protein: CASSSGVVGQETQYF.

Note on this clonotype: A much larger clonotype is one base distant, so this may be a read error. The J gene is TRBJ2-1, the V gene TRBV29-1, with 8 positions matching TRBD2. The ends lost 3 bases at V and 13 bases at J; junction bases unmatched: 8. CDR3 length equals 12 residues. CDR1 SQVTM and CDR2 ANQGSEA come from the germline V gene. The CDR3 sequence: CSVEAAGDIQFF. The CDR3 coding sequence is TGCAGCGTTGAGGCAGCGGGAGACATCCAGTTCTTC.

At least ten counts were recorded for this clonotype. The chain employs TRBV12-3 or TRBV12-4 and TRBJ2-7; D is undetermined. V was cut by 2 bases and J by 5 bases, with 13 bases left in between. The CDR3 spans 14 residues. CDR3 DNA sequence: TGTGCCAGCAGTTTAAGGCTAGATTCGAACGAGCAGTACTTC. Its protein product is CASSLRLDSNEQYF.

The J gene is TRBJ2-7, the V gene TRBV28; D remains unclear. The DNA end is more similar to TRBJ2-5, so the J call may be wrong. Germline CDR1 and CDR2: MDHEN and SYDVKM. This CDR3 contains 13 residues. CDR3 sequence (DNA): TGTGCCAGCAGTTTCCCGCAGTGGGAGACCCAGTACTTC. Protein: CASSFPQWETQYF.

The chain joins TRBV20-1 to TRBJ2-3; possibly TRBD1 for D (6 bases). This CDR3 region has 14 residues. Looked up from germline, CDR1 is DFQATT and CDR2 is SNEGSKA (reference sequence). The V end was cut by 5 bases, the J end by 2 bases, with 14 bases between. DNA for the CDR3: TGCAGTGCTGCGCAATGGGGGCCCACAGATACGCAGTATTTT. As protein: CSAAQWGPTDTQYF.

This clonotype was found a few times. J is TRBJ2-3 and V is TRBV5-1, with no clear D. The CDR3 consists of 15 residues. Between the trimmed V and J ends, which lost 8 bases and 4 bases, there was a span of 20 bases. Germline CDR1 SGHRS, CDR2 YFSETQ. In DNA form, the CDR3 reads TGCGCCAGTGGGTTAGGCCCAACTATGCCAGATACGCAGTATTTT. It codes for CASGLGPTMPDTQYF.

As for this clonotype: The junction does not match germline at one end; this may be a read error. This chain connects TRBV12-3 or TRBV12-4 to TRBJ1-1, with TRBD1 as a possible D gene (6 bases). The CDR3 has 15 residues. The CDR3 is CASTNRGAGDTGAFF. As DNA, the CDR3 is TGTGCCAGCACCAACCGGGGGGCGGGAGACACTGGAGCTTTCTTT.

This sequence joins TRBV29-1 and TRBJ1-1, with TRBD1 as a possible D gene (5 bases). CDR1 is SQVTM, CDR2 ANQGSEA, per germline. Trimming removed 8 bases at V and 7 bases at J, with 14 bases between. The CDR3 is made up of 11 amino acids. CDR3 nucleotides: TGCAGCCTGCGGGGGACCTATGAAGCTTTCTTT. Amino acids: CSLRGTYEAFF.

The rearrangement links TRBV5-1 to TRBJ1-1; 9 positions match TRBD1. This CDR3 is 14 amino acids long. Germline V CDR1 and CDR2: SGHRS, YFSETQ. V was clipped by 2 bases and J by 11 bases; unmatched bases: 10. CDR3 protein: CASSFKGQGFFAFF. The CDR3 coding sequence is TGCGCCAGCAGCTTTAAGGGACAGGGTTTTTTCGCTTTCTTT. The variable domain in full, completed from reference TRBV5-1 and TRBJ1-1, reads KAGVTQTPRYLIKTRGQQVTLSCSPISGHRSVSWYQQTPGQGLQFLFEYFSETQRNKGNFPGRFSGRQFSNSRSEMNVSTLELGDSALYLCASSFKGQGFFAFFGQGTRLTVV.

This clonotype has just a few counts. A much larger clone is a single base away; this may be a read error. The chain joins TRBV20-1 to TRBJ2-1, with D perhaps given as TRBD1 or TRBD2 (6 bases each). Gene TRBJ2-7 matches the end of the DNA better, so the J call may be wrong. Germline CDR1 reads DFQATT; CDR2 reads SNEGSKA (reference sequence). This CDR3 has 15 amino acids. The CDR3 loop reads CSAQRGVRSYNEQYF. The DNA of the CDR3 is TGCAGTGCCCAGAGGGGGGTACGCTCCTACAATGAGCAGTACTTC.

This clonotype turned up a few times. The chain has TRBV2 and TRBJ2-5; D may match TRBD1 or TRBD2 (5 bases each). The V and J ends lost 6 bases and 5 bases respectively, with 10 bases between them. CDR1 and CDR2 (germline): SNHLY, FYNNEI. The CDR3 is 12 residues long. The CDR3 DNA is TGTGCCAGCAGGGGACCCGCTGAGACCCAGTACTTC. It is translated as CASRGPAETQYF. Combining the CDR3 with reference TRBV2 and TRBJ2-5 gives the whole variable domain EPEVTQTPSHQVTQMGQEVILRCVPISNHLYFYWYRQILGQKVEFLVSFYNNEISEKSEIFDDQFSVERPDGSNFTLKIRSTKLEDSAMYFCASRGPAETQYFGPGTRLLVL.

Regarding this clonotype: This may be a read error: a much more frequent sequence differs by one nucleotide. CDR3 nucleotide sequence: TGTGCCAGCAGCTGGGGGCCCCTGGGGACTGAGCAGTTCTTC. Its protein product is CASSWGPLGTEQFF. The chain has TRBV7-8 and TRBJ2-1, with D maybe TRBD1 (6 bases). The CDR3 covers 14 residues. Trimming left V 4 bases short and J 9 bases short, with 16 bases between. The germline gives CDR1 SGHVS, CDR2 FQNEAQ. The full variable domain, completed using reference TRBV7-8 and TRBJ2-1, is GAGVSQSPRYKVAKRGQDVALRCDPISGHVSLFWYQQALGQGPEFLTYFQNEAQLDKSGLPSDRFFAERPEGSVSTLKIQRTQQEDSAVYLCASSWGPLGTEQFFGPGTRLTVL.

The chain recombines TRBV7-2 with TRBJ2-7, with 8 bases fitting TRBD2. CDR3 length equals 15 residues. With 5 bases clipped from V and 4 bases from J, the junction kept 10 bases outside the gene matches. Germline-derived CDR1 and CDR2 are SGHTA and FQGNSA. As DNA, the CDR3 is TGTGCCAGCAGCGCCGGACGGGGGGGGTCGTACGAGCAGTACTTC. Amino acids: CASSAGRGGSYEQYF.

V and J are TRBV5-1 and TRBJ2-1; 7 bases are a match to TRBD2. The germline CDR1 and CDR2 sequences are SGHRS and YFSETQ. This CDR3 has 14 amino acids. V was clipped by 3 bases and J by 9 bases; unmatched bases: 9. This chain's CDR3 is CASSWGGEKGEQFF. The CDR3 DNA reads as TGCGCCAGCAGCTGGGGAGGGGAGAAGGGTGAGCAGTTCTTC.

CDR3 region: CASTDSGDQPQHF. The CDR3 region has the DNA TGTGCCAGCACGGACAGCGGCGATCAGCCCCAGCATTTT. The chain links TRBV28 to TRBJ1-5; tentatively, D is TRBD1 (6 bases). Trimming removed 7 bases from V and 5 bases from J, with 12 bases in between. The CDR3 length is 13 residues. Germline-derived CDR1 and CDR2 are MDHEN and SYDVKM.

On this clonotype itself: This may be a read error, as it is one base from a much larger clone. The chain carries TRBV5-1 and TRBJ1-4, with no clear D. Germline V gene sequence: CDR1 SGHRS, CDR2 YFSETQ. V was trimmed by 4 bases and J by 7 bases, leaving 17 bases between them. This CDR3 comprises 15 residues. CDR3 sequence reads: CASSLGALGGEKLFF. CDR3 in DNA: TGCGCCAGCAGCCTAGGAGCACTTGGCGGTGAAAAACTGTTTTTT.

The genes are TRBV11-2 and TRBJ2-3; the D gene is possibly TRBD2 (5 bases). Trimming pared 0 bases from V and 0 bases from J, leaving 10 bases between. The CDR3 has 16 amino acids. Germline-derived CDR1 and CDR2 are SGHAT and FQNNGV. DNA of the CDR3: TGTGCCAGCAGCTTAGAAAAGCGGAGAAGCACAGATACGCAGTATTTT. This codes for CASSLEKRRSTDTQYF.

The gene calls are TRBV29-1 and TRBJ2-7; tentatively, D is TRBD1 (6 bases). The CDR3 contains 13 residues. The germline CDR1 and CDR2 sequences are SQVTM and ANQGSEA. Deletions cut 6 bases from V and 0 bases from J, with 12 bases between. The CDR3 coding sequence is TGCAGCGTCTTAGACAGGAGCTCCTACGAGCAGTACTTC. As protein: CSVLDRSSYEQYF.

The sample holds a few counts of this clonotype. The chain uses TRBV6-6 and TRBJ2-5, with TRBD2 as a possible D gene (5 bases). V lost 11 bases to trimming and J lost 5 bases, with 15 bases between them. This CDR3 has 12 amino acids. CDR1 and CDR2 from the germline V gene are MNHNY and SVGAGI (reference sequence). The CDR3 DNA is TGTGCCGGTGCTAGCCGAGGGGAGACCCAGTACTTC. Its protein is CAGASRGETQYF.

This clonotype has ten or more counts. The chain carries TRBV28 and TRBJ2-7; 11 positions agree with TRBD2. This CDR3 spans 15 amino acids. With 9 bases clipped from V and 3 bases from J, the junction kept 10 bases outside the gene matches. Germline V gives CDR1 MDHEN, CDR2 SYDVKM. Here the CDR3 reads CARSKGLAAFYEQYF. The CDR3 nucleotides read TGTGCCAGAAGCAAGGGACTAGCGGCCTTCTACGAGCAGTACTTC.

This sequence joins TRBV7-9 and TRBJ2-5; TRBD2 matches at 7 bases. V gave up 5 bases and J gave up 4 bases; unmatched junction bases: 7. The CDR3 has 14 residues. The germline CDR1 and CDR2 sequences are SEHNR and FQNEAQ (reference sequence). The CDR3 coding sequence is TGTGCCAGCAGCGTGCGGGAGACGATAGAGACCCAGTACTTC. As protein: CASSVRETIETQYF.

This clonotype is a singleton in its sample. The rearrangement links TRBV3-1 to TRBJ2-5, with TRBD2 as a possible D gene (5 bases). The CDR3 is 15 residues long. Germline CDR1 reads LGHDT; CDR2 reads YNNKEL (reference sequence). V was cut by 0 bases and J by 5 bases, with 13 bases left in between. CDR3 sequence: CASSQEVTRRETQYF. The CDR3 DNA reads TGTGCCAGCAGCCAAGAGGTCACGAGGAGGGAGACCCAGTACTTC.